What follows are 20 T cell receptor beta chains derived from one specimen sequenced in a study of beta chain features in type 1 diabetes. Study conclusions and caveats: TCRB CDR3 length was moderately but significantly reduced in all four CD4+ subsets of Type 1 diabetes patients.

The antigens of these receptors remain unknown. Every isolated RNA sample was fully reverse transcribed, so sequencing captured expressed TCRB transcripts. Only in-frame clones appear in the TCRdb table, and some are missing; sequencing was by immunoSEQ multiplex PCR. The sample yields over 150,000 clones, about 8.3% seen once. Specimen: central memory CD4+ T cells from blood. The receptors shown here come from a woman aged 18 to 35 with type 1 diabetes.

The sample holds a few counts of this clone. This chain links TRBV14 with TRBJ2-5, with TRBD2 matching over 10 bases. V lost 2 bases to trimming and J lost 5 bases; unmatched junction nucleotides: 5. This CDR3 comprises 15 residues. Germline CDR1 and CDR2: SGHDN and FVKESK. As DNA, the CDR3 is TGTGCCAGCAGCCAAACGCTAGCGGGAGTTGAGACCCAGTACTTC. Amino acid sequence: CASSQTLAGVETQYF.

Comments on this clone: The junction shows a germline mismatch at one end, possibly a read error. This chain joins TRBV25-1 and TRBJ1-2; weak D call: TRBD1 (5 bases). The germline CDR1 and CDR2 sequences are MGHDK and SYGVNS. This CDR3 is 13 amino acids long. CDR3 coding DNA: TGTGCCAGCAGTGAATGGGCAGGGATAGTTTCCGCCTTC. Translated, it gives CASSEWAGIVSAF.

The V gene is TRBV5-4, the J gene TRBJ2-7; 13 nucleotides agree with TRBD2. Trimming at V came to 4 bases and at J to 6 bases, leaving 10 bases not matched to a gene. The CDR3 is 16 residues long. Germline-derived CDR1 and CDR2 are SGHNT and YYREEE (reference sequence). The CDR3 here is CASSMGLAGRPSEQYF. In nucleotides, the CDR3 is TGTGCCAGCAGCATGGGACTAGCGGGGCGCCCGAGCGAGCAGTACTTC. The full variable domain, in which reference TRBV5-4 and TRBJ2-7 provide the parts outside the CDR3, is ETGVTQSPTHLIKTRGQQVTLRCSSQSGHNTVSWYQQALGQGPQFIFQYYREEENGRGNFPPRFSGLQFPNYSSELNVNALELDDSALYLCASSMGLAGRPSEQYFGPGTRLTVT.

Only a few counts were recorded for this clone. This chain links TRBV29-1 with TRBJ2-7; TRBD1 matches 7 bases. With 7 bases clipped from V and 3 bases from J, the junction kept 9 bases outside the gene matches. Germline V lookup: CDR1 SQVTM, CDR2 ANQGSEA. This CDR3 has 13 amino acids. CDR3 loop: CSAYTGVNYEQYF. Written as DNA, the CDR3 is TGCAGCGCCTACACAGGGGTCAACTACGAGCAGTACTTC.

In this sample, this clone turned up a few times. This rearrangement joins TRBV5-1 to TRBJ2-1; TRBD2 matches at 10 bases. The CDR3 loop spans 16 amino acids. Trimming at V came to 0 bases and at J to 5 bases, leaving 5 bases not matched to a gene. Germline V gene lookup returns CDR1 SGHRS and CDR2 YFSETQ. CDR3 loop: CASSLGGTSDHNEQFF. In DNA form, the CDR3 reads TGCGCCAGCAGCTTGGGGGGGACTAGCGACCACAATGAGCAGTTCTTC.

This clone was observed a few times. The chain recombines TRBV4-3 with TRBJ1-1; perhaps TRBD1 as D (5 bases). This CDR3 region has 15 residues. The V gene's germline CDR1 is LGHNA and CDR2 YSLEER. V was trimmed by 0 bases and J by 3 bases, leaving 11 bases between them. The DNA for the CDR3 is TGCGCCAGCAGCCAAGAGGGGCGGGGTCACACTGAAGCTTTCTTT. This sequence encodes CASSQEGRGHTEAFF.

Many counts were recorded for this clone. This chain joins TRBV28 and TRBJ2-6; 8 bases line up with TRBD1. Germline-derived CDR1 and CDR2 are MDHEN and SYDVKM. The CDR3 consists of 17 residues. V was pared by 5 bases and J by 2 bases, with 8 bases of the junction left unmatched. CDR3 coding DNA: TGTGCCAGCAGTGTCGGACAGGGTAGTGCTGGGGCCAACGTCCTGACTTTC. This encodes CASSVGQGSAGANVLTF. The full variable domain, with the rest looked up from reference TRBV28 and TRBJ2-6, is DVKVTQSSRYLVKRTGEKVFLECVQDMDHENMFWYRQDPGLGLRLIYFSYDVKMKEKGDIPEGYSVSREKKERFSLILESASTNQTSMYLCASSVGQGSAGANVLTFGAGSRLTVL.

The rearrangement uses TRBV19 and TRBJ1-5; 7 nucleotides match TRBD1. The CDR3 totals 17 residues. V trimming: 5 bases; J trimming: 4 bases; junction bases outside the gene matches: 14. Germline V gene sequence: CDR1 LNHDA, CDR2 SQIVND (reference sequence). CDR3 nucleotides: TGTGCCAGTAGTCCCCCGACAGGGCGGGCCGGGAATCAGCCCCAGCATTTT. Its protein product is CASSPPTGRAGNQPQHF.

This clone showed up many times. The gene calls are TRBV5-4 and TRBJ2-7, with D possibly TRBD2 on 6 matching bases. Trimming shortened V by 4 bases and J by 1 base, and 12 bases separated the two germline ends. The CDR3 contains 14 residues. Per germline, CDR1 SGHNT and CDR2 YYREEE (reference sequence). The CDR3 sequence is CASSPQEGSYEQYF. CDR3 in DNA: TGTGCCAGCAGCCCGCAGGAGGGATCCTACGAGCAGTACTTC. The variable domain in full, completed from reference TRBV5-4 and TRBJ2-7, reads ETGVTQSPTHLIKTRGQQVTLRCSSQSGHNTVSWYQQALGQGPQFIFQYYREEENGRGNFPPRFSGLQFPNYSSELNVNALELDDSALYLCASSPQEGSYEQYFGPGTRLTVT.

The chain recombines TRBV29-1 with TRBJ1-1, with D perhaps matching TRBD1 (5 bases). Germline V lookup: CDR1 SQVTM, CDR2 ANQGSEA. Between the trimmed V and J ends, which lost 8 bases and 4 bases, there was a span of 20 bases. This CDR3 is 14 amino acids long. CDR3: CSSRGRDSFTEAFF. DNA for the CDR3: TGCAGCTCCCGGGGTCGGGACTCTTTCACTGAAGCTTTCTTT.

J is TRBJ2-1 and V is TRBV10-3; 7 bases line up with TRBD2. Losses at the gene ends were 10 bases for V and 6 bases for J; bases not matched to a gene: 12. Germline V gene sequence: CDR1 ENHRY, CDR2 SYGVKD. The CDR3 extends over 14 amino acids. The CDR3 sequence is CATSGGLQANEQFF. The DNA of the CDR3 is TGTGCCACCTCGGGGGGACTACAGGCCAATGAGCAGTTCTTC.

This clone was observed a handful of times. The rearrangement joins TRBV4-2 to TRBJ2-2, with a weak D call TRBD2 (6 bases). CDR3 size: 16 residues. CDR1 and CDR2 from the germline V gene are LGHNA and YNFKEQ. Trimming shortened V by 0 bases and J by 4 bases, and 12 bases separated the two germline ends. The CDR3 DNA reads TGTGCCAGCAGCCAAGAGACTAGTTCAATCACCGGGGAGCTGTTTTTT. Translation: CASSQETSSITGELFF.

The V and J genes are TRBV4-1 and TRBJ1-3; no clear D. The V end lost 4 bases, the J end lost 3 bases, and 13 bases lay between the germline ends. Germline V gene data show CDR1 as MGHRA and CDR2 as YSYEKL. The CDR3 sequence is 15 residues long. CDR3 loop: CASSPSGQNGNTIYF. The CDR3 DNA follows: TGCGCCAGCAGCCCGTCGGGTCAGAATGGAAACACCATATATTTT.

This clone occurred a few times. The chain employs TRBV29-1 and TRBJ1-2, with 7 bases matching TRBD1. There are 11 residues in the CDR3. CDR1 and CDR2 from the germline V gene are SQVTM and ANQGSEA. Trimming cost V 8 bases and J 4 bases; bases outside gene matches: 4. For the CDR3, the DNA is TGCAGCTCGAAGGGGGCCTATGGCTACACCTTC. This codes for CSSKGAYGYTF.

This sequence joins TRBV28 and TRBJ2-1; 10 positions agree with TRBD2. The CDR3 sequence is 15 residues long. Trimming at V came to 6 bases and at J to 7 bases, leaving 9 bases not matched to a gene. Per the germline V gene, CDR1 is MDHEN and CDR2 is SYDVKM. The CDR3 sequence: CASSLSGRRGNEQFF. The DNA for the CDR3 is TGTGCCAGCAGCCTTAGCGGGAGGAGAGGGAATGAGCAGTTCTTC. Drawing the rest from reference TRBV28 and TRBJ2-1, the complete variable domain is DVKVTQSSRYLVKRTGEKVFLECVQDMDHENMFWYRQDPGLGLRLIYFSYDVKMKEKGDIPEGYSVSREKKERFSLILESASTNQTSMYLCASSLSGRRGNEQFFGPGTRLTVL.

V gene TRBV19 combines with J gene TRBJ2-7, with 9 bases identical to TRBD2. There are 14 residues in the CDR3. V trimming: 5 bases; J trimming: 5 bases; junction bases outside the gene matches: 7. The germline V gene has CDR1 LNHDA and CDR2 SQIVND (reference sequence). The CDR3 sequence: CASSGLAGYHEQYF. CDR3 coding DNA: TGTGCCAGTAGTGGGCTAGCGGGATACCACGAGCAGTACTTC.

On this clone itself: This sample also contains other DNA sequences that code for the same CDR3. The chain is built from TRBV5-4 and TRBJ2-1; 9 bases map to TRBD2. V shed 0 bases, J shed 3 bases, and the junction held 1 base outside the gene matches. This CDR3 contains 15 residues. CDR1 is SGHNT, CDR2 YYREEE, per germline (reference sequence). The chain's CDR3 is CASSLGSGSYNEQFF. The CDR3 DNA reads TGTGCCAGCAGCTTGGGTAGCGGGAGCTACAATGAGCAGTTCTTC.

This clone was recorded a few times. This sequence joins TRBV5-6 and TRBJ1-1; the D gene is possibly TRBD1 (6 bases). V was shortened by 0 bases and J by 6 bases, with 9 bases between the two germline ends. Per germline, CDR1 SGHDT and CDR2 YYEEEE. The CDR3 contains 13 residues. CDR3 protein: CASSLGGLAEAFF. The CDR3 region has the DNA TGTGCCAGCAGCTTGGGGGGGCTGGCTGAAGCTTTCTTT. Supplemented by reference TRBV5-6 and TRBJ1-1, the full variable domain reads DAGVTQSPTHLIKTRGQQVTLRCSPKSGHDTVSWYQQALGQGPQFIFQYYEEEERQRGNFPDRFSGHQFPNYSSELNVNALLLGDSALYLCASSLGGLAEAFFGQGTRLTVV.

In its sample, this clone was seen a few times. The chain joins TRBV12-2 to TRBJ2-1; TRBD2, as called in the table, went unchecked against the DNA. TRBV12-2 is marked as a pseudogene. The length of the CDR3 is 16 residues. CDR3 amino acids: CASRLDQREVDNEQFF. For the CDR3, the DNA is TGTGCAAGTCGCTTAGACCAGCGGGAGGTCGACAATGAGCAGTTCTTC.

V and J are TRBV19 and TRBJ1-2, with D unresolved. The V end was cut by 8 bases, the J end by 8 bases, with 12 bases between. The CDR3 totals 11 residues. The germline gives CDR1 LNHDA, CDR2 SQIVND (reference sequence). The CDR3 sequence: CASQGPGGYTF. The CDR3 DNA reads TGTGCCAGTCAAGGTCCGGGGGGCTACACCTTC. Based on the CDR3 plus reference TRBV19 and TRBJ1-2, the full variable domain is DGGITQSPKYLFRKEGQNVTLSCEQNLNHDAMYWYRQDPGQGLRLIYYSQIVNDFQKGDIAEGYSVSREKKESFPLTVTSAQKNPTAFYLCASQGPGGYTFGSGTRLTVV.